These 2 T cell receptor beta chains share one sample of origin, sequenced in a study of T cells after yellow fever vaccination. From the 5' RACE reads, TCRdb called clonotypes with MiXCR, one entry per CDR3 protein. The data contain more than 450,000 distinct CDR3 sequences, roughly 22% of them singletons. Specimen: PBMCs, collected about 21 days after the first yellow fever vaccination. All receptors come from a young man who received the YFV17D yellow fever vaccine.

There are a few counts of this clonotype. The CDR3 is CASLDHSGNTIYF. The CDR3 DNA follows: TGTGCCAGCCTGGACCACTCTGGAAACACCATATATTTT. The chain has TRBV6-2 or TRBV6-3 and TRBJ1-3; no clear D gene. Per germline, CDR1 MNHEY and CDR2 SVGEGT. The CDR3 totals 13 residues. V gave up 8 bases and J gave up 0 bases, with 8 bases separating them.

In this sample, this clonotype turned up a few times. This chain connects TRBV5-1 to TRBJ2-1; D might be TRBD2 (5 bases). Germline V gene sequence: CDR1 SGHRS, CDR2 YFSETQ. CDR3 length: 15 residues. The germline V and J ends were trimmed by 0 bases and 7 bases, with 14 bases remaining between them. The CDR3 is CASSLGTGLGNEQFF. CDR3 sequence (DNA): TGCGCCAGCAGCTTGGGGACGGGGTTAGGGAATGAGCAGTTCTTC.